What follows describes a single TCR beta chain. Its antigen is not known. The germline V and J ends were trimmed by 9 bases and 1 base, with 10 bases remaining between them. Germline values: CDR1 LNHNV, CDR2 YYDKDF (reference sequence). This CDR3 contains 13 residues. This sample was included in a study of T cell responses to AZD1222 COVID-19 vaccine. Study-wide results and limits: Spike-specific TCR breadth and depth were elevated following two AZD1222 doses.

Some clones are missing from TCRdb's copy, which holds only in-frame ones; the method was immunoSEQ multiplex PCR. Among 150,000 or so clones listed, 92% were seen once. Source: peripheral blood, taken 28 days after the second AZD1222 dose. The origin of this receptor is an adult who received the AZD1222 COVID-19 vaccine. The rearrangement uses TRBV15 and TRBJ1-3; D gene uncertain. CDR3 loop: CATRRGSGNTIYF. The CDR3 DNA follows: TGTGCCACGAGGCGGGGATCTGGAAACACCATATATTTT.